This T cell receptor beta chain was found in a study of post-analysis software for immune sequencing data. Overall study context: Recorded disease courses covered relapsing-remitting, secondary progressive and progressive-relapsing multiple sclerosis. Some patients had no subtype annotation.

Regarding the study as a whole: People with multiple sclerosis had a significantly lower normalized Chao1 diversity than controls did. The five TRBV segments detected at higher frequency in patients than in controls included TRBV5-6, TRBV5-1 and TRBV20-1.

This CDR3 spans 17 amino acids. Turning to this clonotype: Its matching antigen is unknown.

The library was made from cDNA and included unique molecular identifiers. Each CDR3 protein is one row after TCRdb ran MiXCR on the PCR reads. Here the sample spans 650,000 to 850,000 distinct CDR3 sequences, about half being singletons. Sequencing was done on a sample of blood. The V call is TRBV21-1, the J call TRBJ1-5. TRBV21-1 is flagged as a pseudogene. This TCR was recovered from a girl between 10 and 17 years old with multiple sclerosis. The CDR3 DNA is TGTGCCAGCAGCAAAGCAGAGGGAATGAATAGCAATCAGCCCCAGCATTTT. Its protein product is CASSKAEGMNSNQPQHF.